Below, 27 T cell receptor beta chains from the same sample are listed, as sequenced in a study of blood T cell repertoires in COVID-19. Produced via immunoSEQ multiplex PCR; TCRdb's table is partial and in-frame only. The repertoire holds roughly 90,000 clones, 65% to 85% seen once, with roughly 32% in the top ten. Sequencing used peripheral blood. These receptor sequences come from a woman of 80 years or more with active or convalescent COVID-19.

The J gene is TRBJ1-1, the V gene TRBV29-1; 7 bases match TRBD1. Germline-derived CDR1 and CDR2 are SQVTM and ANQGSEA. CDR3 length equals 11 residues. Trimming took 6 bases from V and 9 from J; bases not matched to a gene: 7. CDR3 nucleotide sequence: TGCAGCGTCGACGTGACAGGGAAAGCTTTCTTT. This translates into CSVDVTGKAFF. Full variable domain (remainder filled in from reference TRBV29-1 and TRBJ1-1): SAVISQKPSRDICQRGTSLTIQCQVDSQVTMMFWYRQQPGQSLTLIATANQGSEATYESGFVIDKFPISRPNLTFSTLTVSNMSPEDSSIYLCSVDVTGKAFFGQGTRLTVV.

V and J are TRBV21-1 and TRBJ1-2; TRBD1 reflects the table's D call only, with no check against the DNA. TRBV21-1 is marked as a pseudogene. CDR3 length: 18 amino acids. For the CDR3, the DNA is TGTGCCAGCAGTTATGTGGGCAGGGGGTGTACCGACAACTATGGCTACACCTTC. Translating it yields CASSYVGRGCTDNYGYTF.

This chain links TRBV29-1 with TRBJ1-3; D is undetermined. V lost 7 bases to trimming and J lost 2 bases, with 9 bases between them. This CDR3 contains 12 residues. Germline V gene data show CDR1 as SQVTM and CDR2 as ANQGSEA. The CDR3 loop is CSARATGNTIYF. CDR3 in DNA: TGCAGCGCTCGAGCGACTGGAAACACCATATATTTT.

This rearrangement joins TRBV9 to TRBJ1-1; D call uncertain. CDR1 is SGDLS and CDR2 is YYNGEE in the germline V gene. The CDR3 is 15 amino acids. V was trimmed by 0 bases and J by 0 bases, leaving 9 bases between them. CDR3 sequence: CASSVGEGMNTEAFF. In DNA form, the CDR3 reads TGTGCCAGCAGCGTAGGGGAGGGAATGAACACTGAAGCTTTCTTT.

The chain recombines TRBV2 with TRBJ1-1, with 8 bases lining up with TRBD1. Germline-derived CDR1 and CDR2 are SNHLY and FYNNEI. This CDR3 has 13 amino acids. The ends lost 5 bases at V and 5 bases at J; junction bases unmatched: 4. The CDR3 region has the DNA TGTGCCAGCAGTAGACAGGGGCGGACTGAAGCTTTCTTT. Protein sequence: CASSRQGRTEAFF.

This clone was detected a few times. This chain links TRBV3-1 (or the pseudogene TRBV3-2) with TRBJ1-1; D gene ambiguous. V was pared by 0 bases and J by 1 base, with 6 bases between. The CDR3 covers 14 residues. Looked up from germline, CDR1 is LGHDT and CDR2 is YNNKEL (reference sequence). The CDR3: CASSQEPGNTEAFF. The CDR3, as DNA: TGTGCCAGCAGCCAAGAACCGGGGAACACTGAAGCTTTCTTT.

The CDR3 region has the DNA TGCGCCAGCAGCGTGAACGGCCAGGCCCAAGAGACCCAGTACTTC. Translation gives CASSVNGQAQETQYF. The chain combines TRBV5-1 with TRBJ2-5; unclear D gene. This CDR3 spans 15 amino acids. Germline V lookup: CDR1 SGHRS, CDR2 YFSETQ. V was clipped by 4 bases and J by 1 base, with 14 bases between them.

The V gene is TRBV6-2 or TRBV6-3, the J gene TRBJ2-3; D gene uncertain. The V gene lost 4 bases and the J gene lost 5 bases, with 13 bases spanning the gap. Germline-derived CDR1 and CDR2 are MNHEY and SVGEGT. The CDR3 is made up of 14 amino acids. The CDR3 DNA reads as TGTGCCAGCAGTTCCTGGGCCTTAAGAGATACGCAGTATTTT. Protein: CASSSWALRDTQYF.

The rearrangement uses TRBV7-2 and TRBJ2-3; 9 bases line up with TRBD2. From germline, CDR1 is SGHTA and CDR2 FQGNSA. This CDR3 spans 15 amino acids. V trimming: 1 base; J trimming: 8 bases; junction bases outside the gene matches: 7. CDR3 in DNA: TGTGCCAGCAGCTTAGACGCGGGGGGGCTGGGTACGCAGTATTTT. It specifies CASSLDAGGLGTQYF. The variable domain in full, completed from reference TRBV7-2 and TRBJ2-3, reads GAGVSQSPSNKVTEKGKDVELRCDPISGHTALYWYRQSLGQGLEFLIYFQGNSAPDKSGLPSDRFSAERTGGSVSTLTIQRTQQEDSAVYLCASSLDAGGLGTQYFGPGTRLTVL.

V and J are TRBV29-1 and TRBJ2-7; 10 bases are a match to TRBD2. J gave up 4 bases and V 4 bases, and 7 bases lay outside the gene matches. This CDR3 contains 14 residues. Per the germline V gene, CDR1 is SQVTM and CDR2 is ANQGSEA. CDR3 coding DNA: TGCAGCGTTGCTAGCGGGGGAGCAAGGTACGAGCAGTACTTC. Amino acid sequence: CSVASGGARYEQYF.

V is TRBV23-1 and J is TRBJ1-1; D is uncertain. TRBV23-1 belongs to the ORF category, with a function that is uncertain. The CDR3 runs 12 residues. Trimming stripped 5 bases from V and 5 bases from J, with 9 bases between. CDR3 sequence (DNA): TGCGCCAGCAGTTTACCGGGAACTGAAGCTTTCTTT. It encodes CASSLPGTEAFF.

The chain links TRBV4-3 to TRBJ1-1; 8 bases agree with TRBD1. The V and J ends lost 2 bases and 4 bases, in that order; junction bases with no gene match: 3. Germline CDR1 LGHNA, CDR2 YSLEER. This CDR3 is 14 amino acids long. The CDR3 nucleotides read TGCGCCAGCAGCCAATTCCAGGGGGCCACTGAAGCTTTCTTT. It translates to CASSQFQGATEAFF.

The chain uses TRBV6-1 and TRBJ2-3, with a possible D match to TRBD2 (5 bases). Germline-derived CDR1 and CDR2 are MNHNS and SASEGT. The CDR3 runs to 15 residues. Trimming took off 0 bases at V and 3 bases at J, with 10 bases between the two ends. DNA of the CDR3: TGTGCCAGCAGTGAAGCGGGAGCGGATACAGATACGCAGTATTTT. As protein: CASSEAGADTDTQYF.

This chain links TRBV18 with TRBJ1-5, with TRBD1 as a possible D gene (5 bases). Germline-derived CDR1 and CDR2 are KGHSH and LQKENI. CDR3 length: 14 amino acids. The ends were cut back, 6 bases at V and 0 bases at J, with 9 bases in the middle. The CDR3 sequence is CASSQQDSNQPQHF. CDR3 DNA: TGTGCCAGCTCCCAACAGGATAGCAATCAGCCCCAGCATTTT.

This chain links TRBV27 with TRBJ2-7; D may be TRBD2 (5 bases). This CDR3 is built from 14 residues. Germline loops: CDR1 MNHEY, CDR2 SMNVEV (reference sequence). V was shortened by 9 bases and J by 0 bases, with 15 bases between the two germline ends. The CDR3 spells CASSTGDPSYEQYF. The CDR3, as DNA: TGTGCCAGTAGTACCGGGGATCCCTCCTACGAGCAGTACTTC.

This clone was observed a handful of times. V is TRBV3-1 (or the pseudogene TRBV3-2) and J is TRBJ1-3; D not certain. The V end was cut by 4 bases, the J end by 4 bases, with 11 bases between. Germline CDR1 LGHDT, CDR2 YNNKEL (reference sequence). The CDR3 covers 14 residues. DNA for the CDR3: TGTGCCAGCAGCCCGCAGGCCGCAGGAAACACCATATATTTT. Its translation is CASSPQAAGNTIYF.

The chain couples TRBV7-8 to TRBJ2-1; D gene uncertain. Germline assignment: CDR1 SGHVS and CDR2 FQNEAQ. The CDR3 sequence is 15 residues long. Deletions cut 1 base from V and 3 bases from J, with 10 bases between. The CDR3: CASSLDGSNYNEQFF. The CDR3 nucleotides are TGTGCCAGCAGCTTAGACGGTAGCAACTACAATGAGCAGTTCTTC.

V and J are TRBV28 and TRBJ2-4; TRBD2 matches 7 bases. V dropped 6 bases and J dropped 8; count of bases not matched to a gene: 13. Germline CDR1 MDHEN, CDR2 SYDVKM. This CDR3 region has 15 residues. CDR3: CASSTSGGWGDIQYF. For the CDR3, the DNA is TGTGCCAGCAGCACTTCGGGGGGTTGGGGTGACATTCAGTACTTC.

The chain couples TRBV6-6 to TRBJ2-1, with 8 bases that match TRBD1. The CDR3 contains 13 residues. V lost 7 bases, J lost 8 bases, and 7 bases stayed unmatched. Per the germline V gene, CDR1 is MNHNY and CDR2 is SVGAGI (reference sequence). This CDR3 is CASNGDRKDEQFF. CDR3 coding DNA: TGTGCCAGCAATGGGGACAGGAAGGATGAGCAGTTCTTC.

This chain joins TRBV28 and TRBJ2-1, with 8 bases fitting TRBD1. This CDR3 has 12 amino acids. V lost 8 bases, J lost 5 bases, and 2 bases stayed unmatched. Germline CDR1 is MDHEN and CDR2 is SYDVKM. The CDR3 region is CASWDRHNEQFF. The CDR3 nucleotides are TGTGCCAGCTGGGACAGGCACAATGAGCAGTTCTTC.

The chain recombines TRBV28 with TRBJ2-1; perhaps TRBD2 as D (6 bases). V was clipped by 5 bases and J by 0 bases, with 14 bases between them. The CDR3 consists of 16 residues. Germline V gene lookup returns CDR1 MDHEN and CDR2 SYDVKM. This chain's CDR3 is CASSGRDSSSYNEQFF. The DNA for the CDR3 is TGTGCCAGCAGTGGACGGGACTCCAGCTCCTACAATGAGCAGTTCTTC.

The chain recombines TRBV11-1 with TRBJ2-1; 12 bases match TRBD2. The CDR3 is made up of 15 amino acids. Germline CDR1 reads SGHAT; CDR2 reads FQDESV (reference sequence). V shed 3 bases, J shed 10 bases, and the junction held 7 bases outside the gene matches. The CDR3 DNA reads as TGTGCCAGCAGCTTGGGTCTAGCGGGAGGGCAGGAGCAGTTCTTC. Its translation: CASSLGLAGGQEQFF.

V is TRBV7-2 and J is TRBJ2-7, with 11 bases identical to TRBD2. V was clipped by 0 bases and J by 5 bases; unmatched bases: 6. The CDR3 runs 16 residues. Germline CDR1 SGHTA, CDR2 FQGNSA. The DNA for the CDR3 is TGTGCCAGCAGCTTAGCTTTACTAGCGGGAGATCACGAGCAGTACTTC. The encoded protein is CASSLALLAGDHEQYF.

The J gene is TRBJ2-6, the V gene TRBV11-3; D unresolved. CDR3 length equals 15 residues. Per germline, CDR1 SGHNT and CDR2 YENEEA. Trimming left V 5 bases short and J 0 bases short, with 8 bases between. Here the CDR3 DNA reads TGTGCCAGCAGCCCCCAAAACTCTGGGGCCAACGTCCTGACTTTC. This gives the protein CASSPQNSGANVLTF. Full variable domain (remainder filled in from reference TRBV11-3 and TRBJ2-6): EAGVVQSPRYKIIEKKQPVAFWCNPISGHNTLYWYLQNLGQGPELLIRYENEEAVDDSQLPKDRFSAERLKGVDSTLKIQPAELGDSAVYLCASSPQNSGANVLTFGAGSRLTVL.

This clone was seen more than once but under ten times. The chain uses TRBV7-9 and TRBJ2-3; 8 positions match TRBD2. V shed 3 bases, J shed 7 bases, and the junction held 9 bases outside the gene matches. Germline loops: CDR1 SEHNR, CDR2 FQNEAQ (reference sequence). The length of the CDR3 is 15 residues. The CDR3 DNA follows: TGTGCCAGCAGCTTCACGGGAGGGGTTCGGAATACGCAGTATTTT. This translates into CASSFTGGVRNTQYF.

A remark on this clone: Germline and junction disagree at one end, which may indicate a read error. The chain carries TRBV7-7 and TRBJ2-1, with D possibly matching TRBD2 (6 bases). CDR1 is SSHAT, CDR2 FNYEAQ, per germline (reference sequence). This CDR3 spans 17 amino acids. Here the CDR3 reads CASSLGAGRGPPNEQFF. The CDR3 coding sequence is TGTGCTAGCAGCCTCGGCGCGGGGCGTGGGCCCCCCAATGAGCAGTTCTTC.

J is TRBJ2-7 and V is TRBV28; 10 bases agree with TRBD2. Looked up from germline, CDR1 is MDHEN and CDR2 is SYDVKM. CDR3 length equals 18 residues. After removal of 10 bases from V and 0 bases from J, the junction contained 18 bases not matched to a gene. CDR3 sequence reads: CATDRGPGTSVNSYEQYF. Written as DNA, the CDR3 is TGTGCCACGGATAGGGGACCCGGGACTAGCGTAAACTCCTACGAGCAGTACTTC.